This T cell receptor (beta chain) was sequenced for a study of human thymus T cells. Clones were read by immunoSEQ multiplex PCR, and TCRdb kept only the in-frame ones, dropping some. The data show approximately 46,000 clones, 95% seen once. With 6 bases removed from V and 4 bases from J, the gap between germline ends came to 15 bases. Germline V CDR1 and CDR2: SEHNR, FQNEAQ (reference sequence). The CDR3 contains 14 residues. Sequencing used blood. The J gene is TRBJ1-1, the V gene TRBV7-9; no clear D gene. The sequence was obtained from a girl in the first two years of life with a congenital heart defect but otherwise immunologically healthy. In DNA form, the CDR3 reads TGTGCCAGCAGTTTGAGGGTCTCGGGCACTGAAGCTTTCTTT. Residues: CASSLRVSGTEAFF.